This is a list of T cell receptor beta chains from one sample in a study of blood T cell repertoires in COVID-19. The assay was immunoSEQ multiplex PCR, and TCRdb's table has in-frame clones only and misses some. This sample carries over 250,000 clones, around 80% of them seen once, and the ten largest clones take approximately 4%. The sample comprised PBMCs or T cells enriched from blood (not recorded which). Every receptor here comes from a man aged 25 to 45 with acute COVID-19. Both conserved end residues are part of each CDR3.

j_call | v_call | cdr3_aa
TRBJ1-5 | TRBV7-9 | CASSNDRAAFNSNQPQHF
TRBJ2-1 | TRBV19 | CASSAAGREYNEQFF
TRBJ1-2 | TRBV7-9 | CASSYGERDGYTF
TRBJ2-3 | TRBV5-4 | CASSLPLTDTQYF
TRBJ1-1 | TRBV5-5 | CASSSGGENTEAFF
TRBJ1-4 | TRBV5-1 | CASSYNEQGGGEKLFF
TRBJ2-5 | TRBV5-1 | CASSLEMGPRFETQYF
TRBJ2-1 | TRBV11-3 | CASSSRGDEQFF
TRBJ1-6 | TRBV5-5 | CASSLIGSYNSPLHF
TRBJ1-1 | TRBV4-1 | CASSQVLGVTEAFF
TRBJ1-3 | TRBV19 | CASSPVDNSGNTIYF
TRBJ1-1 | TRBV15 | CATSRDVQGTEAFF
TRBJ1-3 | TRBV14 | CASSQDIVPGNTIYF
TRBJ2-3 | TRBV9 | CASSSTGTDTQYF
TRBJ2-1 | TRBV5-8 | CASSFWSRSSYNEQFF
TRBJ1-5 | TRBV27 | CASSLSGRDRQPQHF
TRBJ1-4 | TRBV19 | CASSISPGGTTTNEKLFF
TRBJ1-3 | TRBV5-1 | CASSRSGDGNTIYF
TRBJ1-5 | TRBV5-1 | CASSSLPGQLNQPQHF
TRBJ2-1 | TRBV12-3/TRBV12-4 | CASSPQLWEQFF
TRBJ1-3 | TRBV15 | CATSRTVDMRGNTIYF
TRBJ2-1 | TRBV28 | CASSSPLAGTYNEQFF
TRBJ2-2 | TRBV7-6 | CASSRLAKNTGELFF
TRBJ1-2 | TRBV5-4 | CASSLAGQDGYTF
TRBJ1-1 | TRBV6-5 | CATLGGTNTEAFF
TRBJ2-1 | TRBV5-1 | CASSSTMGQGYNEQFF
TRBJ1-1 | TRBV7-2 | CASSLVVGSYTEAFF
TRBJ2-3 | TRBV18 | CASSPSDRSTDTQYF
TRBJ1-5 | TRBV6-5 | CALLSRNQPQHF
TRBJ1-4 | TRBV24-1 | CATGTVGKRGEKLFF
TRBJ1-6 | TRBV7-3 | CASSLGGEGSPLHF
TRBJ2-1 | TRBV6-5 | CASSYAGTGGYNEQFF
TRBJ2-1 | TRBV11-3 | CASSWGRSSYNEQFF
TRBJ1-2 | TRBV6-5 | CASSYSLGAGVYGYTF
TRBJ1-5 | TRBV4-1 | CASSQVPTSNQPQHF
TRBJ1-2 | TRBV3-1/TRBV3-2 | CASSQVARGYTF
TRBJ2-2 | TRBV9 | CASSPRHTRTGELFF
TRBJ2-1 | TRBV7-2 | CASSLASSGYNEQFF
TRBJ1-1 | TRBV5-4 | CASSRGAGDATEAFF
TRBJ2-3 | TRBV5-1 | CASSFRGDDTQYF
TRBJ1-1 | TRBV6-5 | CASSYGRQGGLTEAFF
TRBJ2-3 | TRBV6-4 | CASSDQGLYPDTQYF
TRBJ1-1 | TRBV24-1 | CATSEGGAYTEAFF
TRBJ2-2 | TRBV6-5 | CASSPVPGELFF
TRBJ1-4 | TRBV19 | CASSGTGQGDEKLFF
TRBJ2-1 | TRBV18 | CASSPPTGGNEQFF
TRBJ1-4 | TRBV5-5 | CASSPKYGTANEKLFF
TRBJ2-2 | TRBV21-1 | CASSPSLPFFANTGELFF